This TCR beta chain is drawn from a study of OX40 agonist ivuxolimab in advanced cancers. Study context: Partial responses, seen in three patients, involved one hepatocellular carcinoma and two cutaneous melanomas.

The CDR3 extends over 14 amino acids. CDR1 is SEHNR, CDR2 FQNEAQ, per germline (reference sequence). Trimming cost V 5 bases and J 2 bases; bases outside gene matches: 5. This clone was counted a single time. Generated by immunoSEQ multiplex PCR, the TCRdb table keeps only in-frame clones and is missing some. Among approximately 90,000 clones listed, approximately 90% were seen once. The rearrangement links TRBV7-9 to TRBJ1-1, with TRBD1 matching 7 bases. This TCR came from an adult with an advanced solid tumor such as melanoma, head and neck, liver or kidney cancer. Specimen: CD4+ or CD8+ T cells sorted from blood, collected in a trial of the OX40 agonist ivuxolimab. DNA for the CDR3: TGTGCCAGCAGCCCTTGGGACAGAAACACTGAAGCTTTCTTT. It yields the protein CASSPWDRNTEAFF. Looking up the rest from reference TRBV7-9 and TRBJ1-1 gives the full variable domain: DTGVSQNPRHKITKRGQNVTFRCDPISEHNRLYWYRQTLGQGPEFLTYFQNEAQLEKSRLLSDRFSAERPKGSFSTLEIQRTEQGDSAMYLCASSPWDRNTEAFFGQGTRLTVV.